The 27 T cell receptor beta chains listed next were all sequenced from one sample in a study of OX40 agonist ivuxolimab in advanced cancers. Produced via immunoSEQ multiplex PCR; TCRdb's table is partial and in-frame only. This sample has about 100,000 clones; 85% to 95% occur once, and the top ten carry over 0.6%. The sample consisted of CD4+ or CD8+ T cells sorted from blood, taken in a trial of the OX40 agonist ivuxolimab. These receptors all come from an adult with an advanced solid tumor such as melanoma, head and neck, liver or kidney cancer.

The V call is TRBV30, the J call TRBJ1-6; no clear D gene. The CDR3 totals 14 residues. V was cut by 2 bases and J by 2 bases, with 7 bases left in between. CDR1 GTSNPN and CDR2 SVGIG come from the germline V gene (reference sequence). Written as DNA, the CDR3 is TGTGCCTGGAGTAACCAGCCCTATAATTCACCCCTCCACTTT. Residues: CAWSNQPYNSPLHF.

CDR3 amino acids: CASSDSAASGIGETQYF. DNA of the CDR3: TGTGCCAGCAGTGACTCGGCAGCTAGCGGGATCGGGGAGACCCAGTACTTC. The genes are TRBV6-4 and TRBJ2-5; TRBD2 matches at 9 bases. V was clipped by 0 bases and J by 5 bases; unmatched bases: 10. CDR3 size: 17 residues. In germline, CDR1 is MRHNA, CDR2 SNTAGT.

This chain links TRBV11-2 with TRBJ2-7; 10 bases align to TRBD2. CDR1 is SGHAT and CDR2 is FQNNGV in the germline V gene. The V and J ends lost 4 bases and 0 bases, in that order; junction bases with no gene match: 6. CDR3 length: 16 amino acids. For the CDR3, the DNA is TGTGCCAGCAGCTCTTACGGACTAGCGGACTCCTACGAGCAGTACTTC. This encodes CASSSYGLADSYEQYF.

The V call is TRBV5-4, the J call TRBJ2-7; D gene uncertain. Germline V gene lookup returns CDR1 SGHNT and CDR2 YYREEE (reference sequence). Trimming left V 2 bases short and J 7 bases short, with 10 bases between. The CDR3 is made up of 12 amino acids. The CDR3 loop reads CASSLEQIEQYF. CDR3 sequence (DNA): TGTGCCAGCAGCTTAGAACAGATTGAGCAGTACTTC.

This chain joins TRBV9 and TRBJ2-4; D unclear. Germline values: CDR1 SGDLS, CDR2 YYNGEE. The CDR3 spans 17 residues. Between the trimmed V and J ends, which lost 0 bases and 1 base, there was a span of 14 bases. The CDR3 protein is CASSVGGQEVAKNIQYF. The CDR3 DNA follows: TGTGCCAGCAGCGTAGGTGGCCAAGAAGTGGCCAAAAACATTCAGTACTTC.

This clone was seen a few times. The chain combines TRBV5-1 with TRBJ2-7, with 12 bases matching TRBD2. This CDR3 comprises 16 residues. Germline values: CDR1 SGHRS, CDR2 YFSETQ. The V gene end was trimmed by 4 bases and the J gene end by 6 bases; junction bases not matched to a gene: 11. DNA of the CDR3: TGCGCCAGCAGCATTGCTAGCGGGAGGGCCCGTGGCGAGCAGTACTTC. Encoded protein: CASSIASGRARGEQYF.

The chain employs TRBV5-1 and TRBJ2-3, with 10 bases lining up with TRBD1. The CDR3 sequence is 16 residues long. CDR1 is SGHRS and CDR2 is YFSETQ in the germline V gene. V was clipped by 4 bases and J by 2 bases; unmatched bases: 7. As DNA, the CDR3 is TGCGCCAGCAGCGGGGACAGGGGCGCAATCACAGATACGCAGTATTTT. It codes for CASSGDRGAITDTQYF.

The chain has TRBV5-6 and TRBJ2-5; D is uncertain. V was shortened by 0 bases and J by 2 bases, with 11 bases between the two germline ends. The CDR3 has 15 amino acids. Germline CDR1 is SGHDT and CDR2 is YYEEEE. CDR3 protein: CASSLAGTVQETQYF. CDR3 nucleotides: TGTGCCAGCAGCTTGGCCGGAACAGTTCAAGAGACCCAGTACTTC.

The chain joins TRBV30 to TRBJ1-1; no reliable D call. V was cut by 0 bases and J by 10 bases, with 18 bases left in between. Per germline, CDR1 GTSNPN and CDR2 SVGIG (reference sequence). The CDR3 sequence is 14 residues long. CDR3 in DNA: TGTGCCTGGAGTGTAAGTCGGAGTTACGGGCGAGCTTTCTTT. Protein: CAWSVSRSYGRAFF.

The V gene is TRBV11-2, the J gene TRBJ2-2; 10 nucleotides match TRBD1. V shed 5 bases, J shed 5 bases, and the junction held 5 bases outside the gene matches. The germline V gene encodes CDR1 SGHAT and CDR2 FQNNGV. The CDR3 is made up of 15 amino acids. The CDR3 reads CASSPRQGATGELFF. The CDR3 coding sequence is TGTGCCAGCAGCCCGAGACAGGGGGCAACCGGGGAGCTGTTTTTT.

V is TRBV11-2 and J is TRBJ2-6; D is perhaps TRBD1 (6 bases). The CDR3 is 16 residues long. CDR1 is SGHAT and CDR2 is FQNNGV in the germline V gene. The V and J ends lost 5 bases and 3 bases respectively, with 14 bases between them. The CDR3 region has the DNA TGTGCCAGCAGCATCTTACTAGGGGGTGGGGCCAACGTCCTGACTTTC. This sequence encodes CASSILLGGGANVLTF.

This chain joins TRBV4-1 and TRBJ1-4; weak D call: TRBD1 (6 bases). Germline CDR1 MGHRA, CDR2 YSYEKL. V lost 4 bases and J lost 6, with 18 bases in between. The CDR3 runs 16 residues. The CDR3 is CASSLGSGTKDEKLFF. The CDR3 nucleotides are TGCGCCAGCAGCCTAGGATCCGGGACAAAGGATGAAAAACTGTTTTTT.

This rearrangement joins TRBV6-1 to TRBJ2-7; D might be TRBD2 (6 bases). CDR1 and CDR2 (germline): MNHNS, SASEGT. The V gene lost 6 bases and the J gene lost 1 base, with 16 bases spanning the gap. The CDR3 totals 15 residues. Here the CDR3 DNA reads TGTGCCAGCAGCGGCATCGGACGGGGGTCCTACGAGCAGTACTTC. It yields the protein CASSGIGRGSYEQYF.

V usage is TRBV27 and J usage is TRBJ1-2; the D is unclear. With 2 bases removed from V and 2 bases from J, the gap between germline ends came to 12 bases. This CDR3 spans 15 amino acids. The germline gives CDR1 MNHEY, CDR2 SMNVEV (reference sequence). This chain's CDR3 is CASSLGPAQNYGYTF. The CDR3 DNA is TGTGCCAGCAGTTTAGGCCCCGCACAGAACTATGGCTACACCTTC.

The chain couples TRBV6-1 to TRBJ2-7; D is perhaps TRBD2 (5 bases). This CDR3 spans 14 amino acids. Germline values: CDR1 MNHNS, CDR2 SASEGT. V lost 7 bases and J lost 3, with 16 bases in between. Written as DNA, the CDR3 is TGTGCCAGCAAAAAAGAGAGAGAGGGCTACGAGCAGTACTTC. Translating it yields CASKKEREGYEQYF.

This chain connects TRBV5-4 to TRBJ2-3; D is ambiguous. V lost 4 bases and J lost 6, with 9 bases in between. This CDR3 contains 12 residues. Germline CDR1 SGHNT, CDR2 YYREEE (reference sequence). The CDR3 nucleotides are TGTGCCAGCAGCCTCCCTGAGGATACGCAGTATTTT. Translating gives CASSLPEDTQYF.

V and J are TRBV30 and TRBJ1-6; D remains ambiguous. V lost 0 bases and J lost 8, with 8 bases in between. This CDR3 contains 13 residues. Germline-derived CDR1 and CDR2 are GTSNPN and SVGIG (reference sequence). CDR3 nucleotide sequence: TGTGCCTGGAGTGTTTGGGCGGATTCACCCCTCCACTTT. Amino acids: CAWSVWADSPLHF.

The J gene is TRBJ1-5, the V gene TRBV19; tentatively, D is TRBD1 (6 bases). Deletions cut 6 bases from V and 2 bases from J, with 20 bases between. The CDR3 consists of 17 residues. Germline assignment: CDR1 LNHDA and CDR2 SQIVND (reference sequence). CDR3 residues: CASSPEGRKGGNQPQHF. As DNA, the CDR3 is TGTGCCAGTAGCCCCGAGGGCCGAAAGGGGGGCAATCAGCCCCAGCATTTT.

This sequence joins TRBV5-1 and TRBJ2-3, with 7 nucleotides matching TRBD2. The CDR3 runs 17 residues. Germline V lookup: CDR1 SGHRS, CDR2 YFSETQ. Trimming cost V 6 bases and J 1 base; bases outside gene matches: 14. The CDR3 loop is CASTPGLRPSGTDTQYF. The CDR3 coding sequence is TGCGCCAGCACTCCGGGACTACGTCCCTCGGGCACAGATACGCAGTATTTT.

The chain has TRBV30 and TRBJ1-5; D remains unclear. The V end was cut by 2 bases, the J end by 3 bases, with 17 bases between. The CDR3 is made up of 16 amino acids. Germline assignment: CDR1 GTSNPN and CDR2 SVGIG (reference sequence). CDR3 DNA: TGTGCCTGGAGTCCACAGTTAAAGCCACTCAATCAGCCCCAGCATTTT. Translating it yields CAWSPQLKPLNQPQHF.

This chain's CDR3 is CSVETADNYGYTF. DNA of the CDR3: TGCAGCGTAGAAACAGCCGATAACTATGGCTACACCTTC. The chain uses TRBV29-1 and TRBJ1-2; D is undetermined. The CDR3 sequence is 13 residues long. With 6 bases removed from V and 1 base from J, the gap between germline ends came to 12 bases. CDR1 is SQVTM, CDR2 ANQGSEA, per germline.

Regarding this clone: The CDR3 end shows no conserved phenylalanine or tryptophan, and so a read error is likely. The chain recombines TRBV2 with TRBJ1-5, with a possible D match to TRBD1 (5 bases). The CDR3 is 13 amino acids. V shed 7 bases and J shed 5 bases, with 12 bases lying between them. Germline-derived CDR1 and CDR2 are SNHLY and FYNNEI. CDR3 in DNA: TGTGCCAGCAAGCTGGACATATATCAGCCCCAGCATCTT. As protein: CASKLDIYQPQHL.

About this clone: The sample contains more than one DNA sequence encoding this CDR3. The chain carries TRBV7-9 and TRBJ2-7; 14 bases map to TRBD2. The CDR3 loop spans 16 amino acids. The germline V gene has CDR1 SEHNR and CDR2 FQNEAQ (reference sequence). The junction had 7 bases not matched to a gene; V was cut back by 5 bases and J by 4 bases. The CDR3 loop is CASSPYGTSGSYEQYF. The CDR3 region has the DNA TGTGCCAGCAGCCCATACGGGACTAGCGGGAGTTACGAGCAGTACTTC.

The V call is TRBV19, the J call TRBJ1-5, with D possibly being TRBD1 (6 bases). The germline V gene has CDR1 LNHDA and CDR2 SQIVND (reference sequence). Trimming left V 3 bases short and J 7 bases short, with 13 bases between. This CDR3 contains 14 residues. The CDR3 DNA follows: TGTGCCAGTAGTATGAACAGGGTCGGCCAGCCCCAGCATTTT. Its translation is CASSMNRVGQPQHF.

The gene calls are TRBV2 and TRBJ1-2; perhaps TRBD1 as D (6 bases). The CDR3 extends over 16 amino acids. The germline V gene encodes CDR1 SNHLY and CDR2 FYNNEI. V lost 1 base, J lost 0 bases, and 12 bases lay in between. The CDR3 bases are TGTGCCAGCAGTGAAGGAGGGGGGTTCCCTAACTATGGCTACACCTTC. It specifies CASSEGGGFPNYGYTF. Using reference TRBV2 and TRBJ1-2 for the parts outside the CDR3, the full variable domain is EPEVTQTPSHQVTQMGQEVILRCVPISNHLYFYWYRQILGQKVEFLVSFYNNEISEKSEIFDDQFSVERPDGSNFTLKIRSTKLEDSAMYFCASSEGGGFPNYGYTFGSGTRLTVV.

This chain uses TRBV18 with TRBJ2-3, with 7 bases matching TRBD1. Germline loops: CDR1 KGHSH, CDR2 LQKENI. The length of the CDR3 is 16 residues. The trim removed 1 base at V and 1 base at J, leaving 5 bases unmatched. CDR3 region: CASSPREGAGTDTQYF. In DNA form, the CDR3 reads TGTGCCAGCTCACCACGTGAGGGGGCTGGCACAGATACGCAGTATTTT.

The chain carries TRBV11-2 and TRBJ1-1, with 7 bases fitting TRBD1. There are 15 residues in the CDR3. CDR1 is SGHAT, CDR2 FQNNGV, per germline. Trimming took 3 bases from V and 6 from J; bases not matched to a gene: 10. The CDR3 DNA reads TGTGCCAGCAGCTTCAATCGACAGGGACGGTCTGAAGCTTTCTTT. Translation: CASSFNRQGRSEAFF.